The present TCR beta chain was sequenced within a study of beta chain features in type 1 diabetes (dated by TCRdb to the late 2010s). About the investigation overall: Patients and healthy donors did not differ in mean age, gender distribution, total cell number or subset yield. The study compared TCRB repertoires of sorted circulating CD4+ T cell subsets between recently diagnosed type 1 diabetes patients and matched healthy donors. Across all samples, about 110 million sorted cells were examined, and cell number per subset correlated strongly with RNA yield. Whereas all 30 or so donors provided naive and central memory subsets, regulatory and stem cell-like memory subsets were isolated from just 8 patients and about eight healthy donors.

Points the paper makes about the study in general: Sequencing cDNA rather than genomic DNA could over-represent highly expressing activated cells, although activation and CD3 levels did not differ between groups. PCR might favor shorter templates, but patient and control samples were amplified and corrected together, so any skew would affect both groups equally. A moderate but significant shortening of TCRB CDR3 length was observed in type 1 diabetes patients in all four CD4+ subsets. Naive, central memory and regulatory TCRB repertoires appeared to be more similar among patients than among healthy donors. At VDJ recombination sites, type 1 diabetes patients had fewer insertions and more deleted nucleotides, which implies abnormalities in thymic rearrangement. Because the HLA sub-analyses included only small numbers of individuals, any influence of HLA type on TCRB rearrangement was left unresolved.

This clone was recorded a few times. The target of this receptor is not known. Per-nucleotide qualities are absent, and no much larger clonotype sits a single base away. The entire isolated RNA was reverse transcribed using the High Capacity cDNA Reverse Transcription Kit, and thus expressed TCRB transcripts were sequenced. Naive, central memory and regulatory T cell samples underwent deep immunoSEQ sequencing, averaging about 3.3 million total reads per sample. Sorted cells were lysed in RLT buffer and RNA was extracted with DNase-treated RNeasy Micro or Mini kits, depending on cell number. Each cell subset was processed on its own to prevent cross-contamination, while patient and healthy donor samples were processed together. Using the immunoSEQ multiplex PCR, TCRB sequences were amplified from cDNA into 87-bp fragments spanning the CDR3 region. Amplicons were sequenced on the Illumina HiSeq platform. On the authors' methods: Synthetic template baselines were used to correct PCR bias computationally, reads within Hamming distance 2 were collapsed, and singletons that could not be merged were discarded. Reads were aligned to IMGT to assign V, D and J genes, CDR3 length, and insertions or deletions at six rearrangement sites. Within each subset, clonotype counts were normalized to sorted cell number, and only after that were true diversity and Gini coefficients computed with the tcR R package. The overlap coefficient, calculated on TCRB nucleotide sequences, was used to quantify repertoire sharing. As a proxy for the pre-selection repertoire, out-of-frame TCRB sequences from naive cells were analyzed. TCRdb retrieved this table from immuneACCESS and kept in-frame rearrangements only. Not all clones are present; in checked studies, unresolved V genes account for under half, and no reason is known for the remainder. V and J calls and clone size are copied from that table; D and trimming were computed from the DNA. This sample gives under 950,000 clones in total; roughly a sixth of them show up just once. 0.023% of the sample lies in the top ten.

A single peripheral blood draw of approximately 120 mL on average was collected from each donor into heparinised tubes. A BD FACSAria II and a panel including CD45RO, CCR7, CD25, CD127, CD95 and CD27 were used to sort naive, central memory, regulatory and stem cell-like memory CD4+ T cells. Purity was above 98% for every sorted population. PBMCs were separated immediately by Lymphoprep density gradient centrifugation and were stained directly, without being cultured. Samples were stained and sorted in pairs, with one healthy donor and one patient per experiment, so that batch effects were minimized. The CDR3 numbers 16 residues from cysteine through phenylalanine. Left in the record is the CDR3 DNA by itself, 48 bases read in frame from the first base. According to the germline V gene, CDR1 reads SGHVS and CDR2 reads FNYEAQ. Ends trimmed: V by 5 bases, J by 6 bases; bases unmatched to a gene: 10.

The clonotype was recovered from a woman between 18 and 30 years old in good health. Recombination connected TRBV7-6 to TRBJ2-5; 12 bases in the middle match TRBD2. Sequenced sample: naive CD4+ T cells from blood. The cell subset or site label corresponds to: true naive CD4+ T cells. DNA sequence: TGTGCCAGCAGCGACCTGAAGACTAGCGGGAGCCAGACCCAGTACTTC. It codes for CASSDLKTSGSQTQYF.